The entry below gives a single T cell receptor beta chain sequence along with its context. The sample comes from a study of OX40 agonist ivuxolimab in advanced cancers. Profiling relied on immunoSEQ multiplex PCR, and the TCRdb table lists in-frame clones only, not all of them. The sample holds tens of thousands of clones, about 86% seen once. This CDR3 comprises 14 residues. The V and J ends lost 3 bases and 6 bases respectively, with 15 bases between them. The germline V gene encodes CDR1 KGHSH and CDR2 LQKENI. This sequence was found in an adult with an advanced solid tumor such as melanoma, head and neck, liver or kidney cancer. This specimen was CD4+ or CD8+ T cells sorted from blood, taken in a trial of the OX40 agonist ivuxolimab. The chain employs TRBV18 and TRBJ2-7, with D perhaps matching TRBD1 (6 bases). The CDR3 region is CASSPGQGSGEQYF. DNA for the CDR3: TGTGCCAGCTCACCGGGTCAGGGGTCCGGCGAGCAGTACTTC.